These 30 T cell receptor beta chains were sequenced from one sample in a study of CD8 T cells in ankylosing spondylitis. General observations from the study: Characteristic, it appeared, of ankylosing spondylitis blood was a TCR beta motif of 7 or 8 highly homologous variants.

One entry per CDR3 protein results from TCRdb running MiXCR on the 5' RACE reads. The sample yields about 540,000 distinct CDR3 sequences, about an eighth seen once. For these TCRs, the target antigens are not known. The sequenced sample consisted of blood, either unsorted or a sorted T cell fraction (not recorded which). These receptors were collected from a male donor with ankylosing spondylitis.

This chain connects TRBV5-8 to TRBJ2-2; D might be TRBD1 or TRBD2, each matching 6 bases. V lost 3 bases and J lost 3, with 15 bases in between. Germline values: CDR1 SGHTS, CDR2 YDEGEE. CDR3 length equals 16 residues. The CDR3: CASSWGDKGHTGELFF. The CDR3, as DNA: TGTGCCAGCAGCTGGGGGGACAAAGGACACACCGGGGAGCTGTTTTTT.

The chain combines TRBV7-9 with TRBJ2-7; 10 bases are shared with TRBD1. J gave up 7 bases and V 3 bases, and 15 bases lay outside the gene matches. The CDR3 has 17 amino acids. Germline CDR1 and CDR2: SEHNR and FQNEAQ (reference sequence). The DNA for the CDR3 is TGTGCCAGCAGCTTTTCGTTGGGGACAGGGGCAAAGTCGGAGCAGTACTTC. This gives the protein CASSFSLGTGAKSEQYF. Looking up the rest from reference TRBV7-9 and TRBJ2-7 gives the full variable domain: DTGVSQNPRHKITKRGQNVTFRCDPISEHNRLYWYRQTLGQGPEFLTYFQNEAQLEKSRLLSDRFSAERPKGSFSTLEIQRTEQGDSAMYLCASSFSLGTGAKSEQYFGPGTRLTVT.

This clonotype was seen only a few times. The gene calls are TRBV2 and TRBJ1-2; perhaps TRBD1 as D (5 bases). CDR3 length: 14 amino acids. Germline lookup yields CDR1 SNHLY and CDR2 FYNNEI. V was pared by 8 bases and J by 0 bases, with 13 bases between. CDR3 region: CASYRDETNYGYTF. The CDR3 DNA reads as TGTGCCAGCTACCGGGACGAGACTAACTATGGCTACACCTTC.

V gene TRBV29-1 combines with J gene TRBJ2-1, with D unclear. The V end lost 4 bases, the J end lost 2 bases, and 6 bases lay between the germline ends. In germline, CDR1 is SQVTM, CDR2 ANQGSEA. The CDR3 has 12 residues. The CDR3 is CSVGPTYNEQFF. CDR3 sequence (DNA): TGCAGCGTTGGGCCTACCTACAATGAGCAGTTCTTC.

This clonotype has more than one count but fewer than ten. The chain uses TRBV5-1 and TRBJ2-2, with 7 bases aligning to TRBD2. V was pared by 4 bases and J by 6 bases, with 12 bases of the junction left unmatched. The CDR3 covers 16 residues. Germline CDR1 reads SGHRS; CDR2 reads YFSETQ. The chain's CDR3 is CASSERTSFGPGELFF. Here the CDR3 DNA reads TGCGCCAGCAGCGAAAGGACTAGTTTTGGGCCCGGGGAGCTGTTTTTT.

This clonotype occurred a few times. The rearrangement links TRBV7-8 to TRBJ2-7, with D possibly TRBD2 on 7 matching bases. Germline CDR1 is SGHVS and CDR2 is FQNEAQ. The CDR3 consists of 16 residues. The V end lost 0 bases, the J end lost 4 bases, and 16 bases lay between the germline ends. The CDR3, as DNA: TGTGCCAGCAGCTTAGCGGGGGCGGGAGCAGCTTACGAGCAGTACTTC. The encoded protein is CASSLAGAGAAYEQYF. The whole variable domain, filled in from reference TRBV7-8 and TRBJ2-7, reads GAGVSQSPRYKVAKRGQDVALRCDPISGHVSLFWYQQALGQGPEFLTYFQNEAQLDKSGLPSDRFFAERPEGSVSTLKIQRTQQEDSAVYLCASSLAGAGAAYEQYFGPGTRLTVT.

V is TRBV7-2 and J is TRBJ2-3, with 9 bases lining up with TRBD2. The V and J ends lost 1 base and 2 bases, in that order; junction bases with no gene match: 4. The CDR3 sequence is 16 residues long. Germline V lookup: CDR1 SGHTA, CDR2 FQGNSA. The CDR3: CASSLGAGGPTDTQYF. The CDR3 DNA follows: TGTGCCAGCAGCTTAGGAGCGGGAGGTCCCACAGATACGCAGTATTTT.

This clonotype was detected once. Written as DNA, the CDR3 is TGTGCCAGTAGTAGGTTCCCTTTGGAGCTGTTTTTT. Residues: CASSRFPLELFF. The rearrangement joins TRBV19 to TRBJ2-2; no definite D call. V lost 4 bases and J lost 10, with 10 bases in between. CDR1 and CDR2 (germline): LNHDA, SQIVND (reference sequence). This CDR3 is 12 amino acids long.

The sample holds a few counts of this clonotype. The chain links TRBV2 to TRBJ1-1; TRBD1 matches 7 bases. The CDR3 consists of 14 residues. Trimming at V came to 10 bases and at J to 4 bases, leaving 12 bases not matched to a gene. Per the germline V gene, CDR1 is SNHLY and CDR2 is FYNNEI. CDR3: CATQKRTGGTEAFF. The DNA of the CDR3 is TGTGCCACCCAGAAGAGGACAGGTGGCACTGAAGCTTTCTTT.

The chain links TRBV11-3 to TRBJ2-2; 11 bases map to TRBD2. There are 16 residues in the CDR3. The junction had 5 bases not matched to a gene; V was cut back by 4 bases and J by 4 bases. CDR1 is SGHNT, CDR2 YENEEA, per germline. The CDR3, as DNA: TGTGCCAGCAGCTCTCCGACTAGCGGGATCACCGGGGAGCTGTTTTTT. Protein product: CASSSPTSGITGELFF.

The V call is TRBV28, the J call TRBJ2-5; TRBD2 matches 10 bases. CDR3 length equals 17 residues. With V trimmed by 3 bases and J by 4 bases, 11 bases remained unmatched. Germline CDR1 MDHEN, CDR2 SYDVKM. Here the CDR3 reads CASSFSVSGRASETQYF. CDR3 nucleotides: TGTGCCAGCAGTTTCTCTGTCAGCGGGAGGGCCTCAGAGACCCAGTACTTC.

At least ten counts were recorded for this clonotype. The chain is built from TRBV29-1 and TRBJ2-2, with TRBD2 matching 10 bases. The CDR3 spans 15 residues. CDR1 and CDR2 from the germline V gene are SQVTM and ANQGSEA. J lost 6 bases, V lost 2 bases, and 6 bases had no gene match. The CDR3 is CSVELTSGIAGELFF. In nucleotides, the CDR3 is TGCAGCGTTGAATTAACTAGCGGGATAGCCGGGGAGCTGTTTTTT.

V and J are TRBV27 and TRBJ2-1; 8 nucleotides align to TRBD2. The trim removed 2 bases at V and 3 bases at J, leaving 9 bases unmatched. There are 17 residues in the CDR3. CDR1 MNHEY and CDR2 SMNVEV come from the germline V gene (reference sequence). CDR3 sequence reads: CASSLPLGSGDYNEQFF. The CDR3 DNA is TGTGCCAGCAGTTTACCTCTGGGTAGCGGGGACTACAATGAGCAGTTCTTC.

The chain carries TRBV20-1 and TRBJ2-3; D might be TRBD1 or TRBD2, each matching 5 bases. The CDR3 contains 15 residues. V gave up 6 bases and J gave up 3 bases, with 19 bases separating them. The germline V gene encodes CDR1 DFQATT and CDR2 SNEGSKA (reference sequence). CDR3 nucleotide sequence: TGCAGTGCAAGGGTAGCAGAGGGGCGGACAGATACGCAGTATTTT. Its protein is CSARVAEGRTDTQYF.

This clonotype appeared many times. The chain links TRBV15 to TRBJ2-3; D ambiguous. V lost 8 bases, J lost 4 bases, and 13 bases lay in between. The germline CDR1 and CDR2 sequences are LNHNV and YYDKDF (reference sequence). This CDR3 has 13 amino acids. CDR3 sequence reads: CATLLTGSDTQYF. DNA of the CDR3: TGTGCCACCCTCCTCACTGGTTCAGATACGCAGTATTTT.

This clonotype was picked up many times. V gene TRBV3-1 combines with J gene TRBJ2-1; D not resolved. Germline V gene lookup returns CDR1 LGHDT and CDR2 YNNKEL (reference sequence). Trimming removed 0 bases from V and 8 bases from J, with 14 bases in between. The CDR3 has 15 amino acids. The CDR3 loop is CASSQDRLPRDEQFF. CDR3 DNA: TGTGCCAGCAGCCAAGATCGGCTGCCTCGGGATGAGCAGTTCTTC.

The genes are TRBV18 and TRBJ1-5; D remains ambiguous. The CDR3 runs to 14 residues. Germline CDR1 reads KGHSH; CDR2 reads LQKENI. V lost 1 base, J lost 8 bases, and 12 bases lay in between. CDR3 residues: CASSPQDLYEPQHF. The CDR3 nucleotides read TGTGCCAGCTCACCACAAGACCTTTATGAGCCCCAGCATTTT.

This clonotype was picked up a small number of times. Just one base apart from a much larger clone, this may be a read error. V is TRBV5-4 and J is TRBJ2-2; D not certain. The V gene lost 1 base and the J gene lost 6 bases, with 4 bases spanning the gap. The CDR3 length is 12 residues. CDR1 SGHNT and CDR2 YYREEE come from the germline V gene (reference sequence). CDR3 region: CASSLWAGELFF. CDR3 bases: TGTGCCAGCAGCTTGTGGGCCGGGGAGCTGTTTTTT.

This clonotype came up a few times. The chain recombines TRBV29-1 with TRBJ1-3; D is uncertain. The CDR3 is 15 amino acids. V was clipped by 4 bases and J by 0 bases, with 13 bases between them. The germline V gene encodes CDR1 SQVTM and CDR2 ANQGSEA. The CDR3 region is CSVVPGALSGNTIYF. DNA for the CDR3: TGCAGCGTTGTACCGGGAGCCCTCTCTGGAAACACCATATATTTT.

The rearrangement joins TRBV9 to TRBJ2-5, with D uncertain. The CDR3 extends over 14 amino acids. Germline V gene data show CDR1 as SGDLS and CDR2 as YYNGEE. Deletions cut 2 bases from V and 0 bases from J, with 8 bases between. For the CDR3, the DNA is TGTGCCAGCAGCGTGGCTACCAACCAAGAGACCCAGTACTTC. It yields the protein CASSVATNQETQYF.

The chain has TRBV6-1 and TRBJ1-2; D is uncertain. CDR1 and CDR2 from the germline V gene are MNHNS and SASEGT. The CDR3 sequence is 13 residues long. Trimming removed 4 bases at V and 3 bases at J, with 9 bases between. The CDR3 region has the DNA TGTGCCAGCAGTGGGGTCGGGGACTATGGCTACACCTTC. Translation: CASSGVGDYGYTF.

This sequence joins TRBV2 and TRBJ2-1, with 7 bases matching TRBD2. The germline V gene has CDR1 SNHLY and CDR2 FYNNEI. The CDR3 totals 16 residues. J gave up 2 bases and V 2 bases, and 6 bases lay outside the gene matches. The CDR3, as DNA: TGTGCCAGCAGTGAATACTTAGCGGGCCCCTACAATGAGCAGTTCTTC. Translating gives CASSEYLAGPYNEQFF.

The chain recombines TRBV6-1 with TRBJ2-2; 13 bases map to TRBD2. CDR1 is MNHNS, CDR2 SASEGT, per germline. CDR3 length: 14 residues. With 6 bases clipped from V and 5 bases from J, the junction kept 0 bases outside the gene matches. CDR3 loop: CASRGLAGTGELFF. The DNA of the CDR3 is TGTGCCAGCAGGGGACTAGCGGGGACCGGGGAGCTGTTTTTT.

This clonotype has at least ten counts. This chain joins TRBV5-1 and TRBJ2-5; D is undetermined. Per germline, CDR1 SGHRS and CDR2 YFSETQ. The CDR3 has 13 amino acids. V shed 5 bases and J shed 5 bases, with 13 bases lying between them. This CDR3 reads CASSIGRGETQYF. For the CDR3, the DNA is TGCGCCAGCAGTATCGGTAGAGGTGAGACCCAGTACTTC. Variable domain in full (rest from reference TRBV5-1 and TRBJ2-5): KAGVTQTPRYLIKTRGQQVTLSCSPISGHRSVSWYQQTPGQGLQFLFEYFSETQRNKGNFPGRFSGRQFSNSRSEMNVSTLELGDSALYLCASSIGRGETQYFGPGTRLLVL.

This clonotype was seen a handful of times. V usage is TRBV5-1 and J usage is TRBJ2-3; 9 bases are a match to TRBD2. This CDR3 is built from 16 residues. Unmatched junction bases numbered 10, after V lost 4 bases and J lost 4 bases. CDR1 is SGHRS, CDR2 YFSETQ, per germline. CDR3 bases: TGCGCCAGCAGCCTAGAAGGGACTAGCTCAGCAGATACGCAGTATTTT. It specifies CASSLEGTSSADTQYF. Filled out from reference TRBV5-1 and TRBJ2-3, the complete variable domain reads KAGVTQTPRYLIKTRGQQVTLSCSPISGHRSVSWYQQTPGQGLQFLFEYFSETQRNKGNFPGRFSGRQFSNSRSEMNVSTLELGDSALYLCASSLEGTSSADTQYFGPGTRLTVL.

There are a few counts of this clonotype. CDR3 residues: CASSQENSGGYNEQFF. The CDR3 nucleotides are TGTGCCAGCAGCCAAGAGAATAGCGGGGGCTACAATGAGCAGTTCTTC. The V and J genes are TRBV3-1 and TRBJ2-1, with 9 bases identical to TRBD2. CDR3 length equals 16 residues. Germline trimming cut 0 bases from V and 3 bases from J; bases unmatched to any gene: 3. Germline-derived CDR1 and CDR2 are LGHDT and YNNKEL (reference sequence).

The V and J genes are TRBV12-3 or TRBV12-4 and TRBJ2-3; TRBD2 matches 8 bases. This CDR3 comprises 18 residues. The ends lost 2 bases at V and 0 bases at J; junction bases unmatched: 10. The CDR3, as DNA: TGTGCCAGCAGTTTAACCAGCGGGAGTCGAAAAAGCACAGATACGCAGTATTTT. Protein sequence: CASSLTSGSRKSTDTQYF.

In its sample, this clonotype was seen many times. J is TRBJ1-5 and V is TRBV7-8; D gene ambiguous. This CDR3 contains 16 residues. Germline lookup yields CDR1 SGHVS and CDR2 FQNEAQ. Trimming left V 1 base short and J 0 bases short, with 10 bases between. CDR3 DNA sequence: TGTGCCAGCAGCTTAGTTCGCAGCAATAGCAATCAGCCCCAGCATTTT. Its translation is CASSLVRSNSNQPQHF.

This clonotype came up a few times. This sequence joins TRBV11-2 and TRBJ1-1; D possibly corresponds to TRBD1 (5 bases). There are 15 residues in the CDR3. Per the germline V gene, CDR1 is SGHAT and CDR2 is FQNNGV. The V end was cut by 5 bases, the J end by 0 bases, with 13 bases between. The CDR3 coding sequence is TGTGCCAGCAGCGACCGCAGGGAATTGAACACTGAAGCTTTCTTT. Amino acids: CASSDRRELNTEAFF.

The gene calls are TRBV30 and TRBJ2-4, with 10 bases fitting TRBD2. This CDR3 region has 19 residues. The V gene's germline CDR1 is GTSNPN and CDR2 SVGIG (reference sequence). V trimming: 0 bases; J trimming: 0 bases; junction bases outside the gene matches: 11. The CDR3, as DNA: TGTGCCTGGAGTGTAAACCCTGGACTAGCGGCTATAGCCAAAAACATTCAGTACTTC. Its translation: CAWSVNPGLAAIAKNIQYF.